A selection of T cell receptor beta chains follows, all from one sample in a study of cytomegalovirus exposure and HLA in healthy donors. The method was immunoSEQ multiplex PCR; TCRdb's version includes in-frame clones alone and lacks a portion of them. The sample has roughly 120,000 clones; approximately 70% are singletons. Sequencing input: PBMCs. The receptors were gathered from a woman in her 70s in good health and CMV-seropositive. Both conserved end residues are part of each CDR3. A D gene is named only where the DNA matches it firmly. Rows may omit the clone size; those that give it use once, few, many or a size class.

d_call	j_call	clone_size	v_call	cdr3_aa	cdr3_nt
TRBD1	TRBJ2-1	.	TRBV5-1	CASSLGGTGYNEQFF	TGCGCCAGCAGCTTGGGTGGGACAGGATACAATGAGCAGTTCTTC
.	TRBJ1-4	.	TRBV19	CASSTPGATNEKLFF	TGTGCCAGTAGTACCCCAGGGGCAACTAATGAAAAACTGTTTTTT
.	TRBJ2-7	.	TRBV11-2	CASSSSYTTRKYF	TGTGCCAGCAGCTCATCCTATACCACGAGAAAGTACTTC
.	TRBJ2-3	.	TRBV18	CASSTGTDTQYF	TGTGCCAGCTCAACTGGCACAGATACGCAGTATTTT
TRBD1	TRBJ1-1	.	TRBV19	CASSTDRGRAEAFF	TGTGCCAGTAGTACCGACAGGGGGCGGGCTGAAGCTTTCTTT
.	TRBJ1-5	.	TRBV10-3	CAISETAGSNQPQHF	TGTGCCATCAGTGAGACAGCTGGTAGCAATCAGCCCCAGCATTTT
.	TRBJ1-1	.	TRBV7-8	CASSLSENTEAFF	TGTGCCAGCAGCTTGAGCGAGAACACTGAAGCTTTCTTT
TRBD1	TRBJ1-1	.	TRBV7-2	CASSLTPGQQTEAFF	TGTGCCAGCAGCTTGACGCCGGGACAGCAGACTGAAGCTTTCTTT
.	TRBJ2-5	once	TRBV10-3	CAISDQGFSETQYF	TGTGCCATCAGTGATCAGGGGTTTTCGGAGACCCAGTACTTC
.	TRBJ1-2	few	TRBV7-9	CASTLRRGGMRTTDYGYTF	TGTGCCAGCACCCTTAGACGGGGGGGAATGAGAACTACCGACTATGGCTACACCTTC
.	TRBJ1-5	.	TRBV23-1	CASRGGGDPNQPQHF	TGCGCCAGCCGGGGGGGAGGGGATCCCAATCAGCCCCAGCATTTT
.	TRBJ2-7	.	TRBV7-2	CASSLMEIPTYEQYF	TGTGCCAGCAGCTTAATGGAGATACCAACCTACGAGCAGTACTTC
TRBD1	TRBJ2-7	.	TRBV10-1	CASSLTGYEQYF	TGCGCCAGCAGTCTGACAGGGTACGAGCAGTACTTC
TRBD2	TRBJ2-1	.	TRBV4-2	CASSQDTLAGGYNEQFF	TGTGCCAGCAGCCAAGATACCCTAGCGGGGGGGTACAATGAGCAGTTCTTC
.	TRBJ1-2	.	TRBV19	CASSTEGTMGGYTF	TGTGCCAGTAGTACCGAAGGGACAATGGGGGGCTACACCTTC
TRBD2	TRBJ2-3	.	TRBV7-2	CASSLAGTSGGTDTQYF	TGTGCCAGCAGCCTCGCTGGGACTAGCGGGGGAACAGATACGCAGTATTTT
.	TRBJ2-1	medium-sized	TRBV6-1	CASSEFSVEQFF	TGTGCCAGCAGTGAATTTTCCGTGGAGCAGTTCTTC
.	TRBJ1-1	.	TRBV10-3	CAISEAGARMNTEAFF	TGTGCCATCAGTGAGGCAGGGGCCCGGATGAACACTGAAGCTTTCTTT
TRBD1	TRBJ1-6	.	TRBV4-1	CASSQETGLNSPLHF	TGCGCCAGCAGCCAGGAGACAGGGTTGAATTCACCCCTCCACTTT
TRBD1	TRBJ2-1	few	TRBV7-7	CASSRTGLYNEQFF	TGTGCTAGCAGCCGGACAGGGCTCTACAATGAGCAGTTCTTC
.	TRBJ2-3	.	TRBV25-1	CASSSQMTDTQYF	TGTGCCAGCAGTTCTCAGATGACAGATACGCAGTATTTT
TRBD2	TRBJ2-7	.	TRBV11-2	CASSLVLSGSSYEQYF	TGTGCCAGCAGCTTAGTACTAAGCGGGAGCTCCTACGAGCAGTACTTC
.	TRBJ1-5	.	TRBV11-2	CASSLEGRIGQPQHF	TGTGCCAGCAGCTTAGAAGGGAGAATTGGTCAGCCCCAGCATTTT
.	TRBJ2-3	.	TRBV10-3	CAISAPPSVGTDTQYF	TGTGCCATCAGTGCCCCCCCTAGCGTAGGCACAGATACGCAGTATTTT
.	TRBJ2-3	.	TRBV15	CATSPRLGGTQYF	TGTGCCACCAGCCCCCGACTAGGTGGTACGCAGTATTTT
.	TRBJ1-1	.	TRBV7-8	CASRTTGNTEAFF	TGTGCCAGCAGGACCACGGGGAACACTGAAGCTTTCTTT
TRBD1	TRBJ2-2	.	TRBV18	CASGQGANTGELFF	TGTGCCAGCGGACAGGGGGCGAACACCGGGGAGCTGTTTTTT
TRBD2	TRBJ2-7	few	TRBV7-2	CASSLDTSGRYEQYF	TGTGCCAGCAGCTTAGATACTAGCGGGAGATACGAGCAGTACTTC
.	TRBJ1-5	.	TRBV30	CAWSAQLSGQPQHF	TGTGCCTGGAGTGCTCAACTGTCTGGTCAGCCCCAGCATTTT
TRBD1	TRBJ2-2	.	TRBV30	CAWSPGTGLTGELFF	TGTGCCTGGAGCCCCGGGACAGGACTCACCGGGGAGCTGTTTTTT
.	TRBJ1-5	once	TRBV30	CAWSVSVSNQPQHF	TGTGCCTGGAGTGTTTCCGTGAGCAATCAGCCCCAGCATTTT
.	TRBJ2-7	.	TRBV30	CAWRGAYSYEQYF	TGTGCCTGGAGAGGGGCATACTCCTACGAGCAGTACTTC
.	TRBJ1-1	.	TRBV27	CASLPRGRYMNTEAFF	TGTGCCAGCCTTCCGCGGGGGAGGTACATGAACACTGAAGCTTTCTTT
TRBD2	TRBJ2-5	.	TRBV5-8	CASSSWTSGGETQYF	TGTGCCAGCAGCTCTTGGACTAGCGGGGGGGAGACCCAGTACTTC
.	TRBJ1-1	.	TRBV6-1	CASSGGQHTEAFF	TGTGCCAGCAGTGGTGGACAGCACACTGAAGCTTTCTTT
.	TRBJ1-1	many	TRBV5-6	CASSLRVGAAEAFF	TGTGCCAGCAGCTTGAGGGTTGGGGCGGCTGAAGCTTTCTTT
TRBD1	TRBJ2-5	.	TRBV10-3	CATTNRGLETQYF	TGTGCCACGACTAACAGGGGGCTGGAGACCCAGTACTTC
TRBD1	TRBJ1-2	few	TRBV13	CASSDDRGRHYGYTF	TGTGCCAGCAGCGACGACAGGGGGCGGCACTATGGCTACACCTTC
.	TRBJ1-2	.	TRBV7-2	CASSPDGLVGYTF	TGTGCCAGCAGCCCGGACGGACTGGTTGGCTACACCTTC
TRBD1	TRBJ2-5	few	TRBV7-6	CASSFGTGLILETQYF	TGTGCCAGCAGCTTTGGGACAGGGCTAATACTAGAGACCCAGTACTTC
.	TRBJ1-5	.	TRBV30	CAWSDQTLEPQHF	TGTGCCTGGAGTGACCAGACATTGGAGCCCCAGCATTTT
.	TRBJ2-5	once	TRBV21-1	CARQTGRRQETQYF	TGTGCCAGACAGACAGGGAGGAGACAAGAGACCCAGTACTTC
TRBD2	TRBJ2-5	.	TRBV2	CASSSGTSGGGRQETQYF	TGTGCCAGCAGTTCTGGGACTAGCGGGGGAGGTAGACAAGAGACCCAGTACTTC
TRBD2	TRBJ2-5	.	TRBV5-1	CASSWEGLQETQYF	TGCGCCAGCAGCTGGGAGGGACTGCAAGAGACCCAGTACTTC
.	TRBJ2-7	few	TRBV7-3	CASSPPGRDEQYF	TGTGCCAGCAGTCCTCCCGGTCGGGACGAGCAGTACTTC
.	TRBJ1-1	.	TRBV19	CASSIVPTSSAFF	TGTGCCAGTAGTATAGTCCCGACATCGTCAGCTTTCTTT
.	TRBJ1-4	once	TRBV7-8	CASSFNPRFPNEKLFF	TGTGCCAGCAGCTTCAATCCGCGTTTTCCTAATGAAAAACTGTTTTTT
TRBD1	TRBJ1-3	.	TRBV4-3	CASSQSGGLGNTIYF	TGCGCCAGCAGCCAATCAGGGGGGCTTGGAAACACCATATATTTT
TRBD1	TRBJ1-1	.	TRBV5-6	CASSDRGQLNTEAFF	TGTGCCAGCAGCGATAGGGGGCAACTGAACACTGAAGCTTTCTTT
.	TRBJ2-3	few	TRBV5-8	CASSARDLEPRQYF	TGTGCCAGCAGCGCAAGGGACTTGGAACCACGGCAGTATTTT
.	TRBJ2-3	few	TRBV10-3	CAISESKGTDTQYF	TGTGCCATCAGTGAGTCTAAGGGGACAGATACGCAGTATTTT
.	TRBJ2-5	.	TRBV7-2	CASSLELVQETQYF	TGTGCCAGCAGCTTAGAACTAGTCCAAGAGACCCAGTACTTC
TRBD1	TRBJ1-2	.	TRBV7-9	CASSLYGRQGGDKGYTF	TGTGCCAGCAGCTTATACGGCAGACAGGGTGGGGATAAGGGCTACACCTTC
.	TRBJ2-7	few	TRBV2	CASTSGVSIYEQYF	TGTGCCAGCACGTCGGGGGTTTCGATCTACGAGCAGTACTTC
TRBD2	TRBJ2-5	.	TRBV18	CASSNLAGAGETQYF	TGTGCCAGCTCAAACCTAGCGGGGGCCGGGGAGACCCAGTACTTC
TRBD1	TRBJ1-1	.	TRBV30	CAWSPTRDRGPSTEAFF	TGTGCCTGGAGTCCGACCCGGGACAGGGGGCCGAGCACTGAAGCTTTCTTT
TRBD1	TRBJ2-5	.	TRBV6-5	CAIQQGAGETQYF	TGTGCCATCCAACAGGGGGCAGGAGAGACCCAGTACTTC
TRBD1	TRBJ2-3	.	TRBV29-1	CSATLQGTASDTQYF	TGCAGCGCTACCTTACAGGGGACGGCTTCAGATACGCAGTATTTT